This T cell receptor (beta chain) was identified in a study of HIV-infected patients and healthy controls. The V and J ends lost 4 bases and 7 bases respectively, with 10 bases between them. This CDR3 spans 12 amino acids. Germline loops: CDR1 MNHEY, CDR2 SVGEGT. MiXCR was run by TCRdb on the 5' RACE reads, yielding one entry per CDR3 protein. This table holds 50,000 to 80,000 distinct CDR3 sequences, 15% to 20% found once. Sequencing input: CD4+ T cells from blood. This TCR came from a human donor in good health. The chain recombines TRBV6-2 or TRBV6-3 with TRBJ2-5, with D maybe TRBD1 (6 bases). Here the CDR3 reads CASSLDSRTQYF. In DNA form, the CDR3 reads TGTGCCAGCAGTTTGGACAGCCGGACCCAGTACTTC.